These T cell receptor beta chains were read from a single sample in a study of identical twins. TCRdb reanalysed the 5' RACE reads using MiXCR and keeps one entry per CDR3 protein. The repertoire consists of around 470,000 distinct CDR3 sequences, with about 14% occurring once and the leading ten covering around 0.48%. The data were also submitted as part of a second study, on yellow fever vaccine responses in identical twins.

The sequencing input was CD4+ T cells sorted from blood. Receptors were obtained from a woman aged 18 to 35 in good health. CDR3s include the opening cysteine and the closing phenylalanine or tryptophan. D genes are given only for firm matches. A clone size is listed for some rows: how often the clone was seen (once, few, many), or a class if it is expanded.

.,TRBJ2-7,TRBV20-1,.,CSARETENSYEQYF,TGCAGTGCTAGAGAAACAGAAAACTCCTACGAGCAGTACTTC
.,TRBJ2-3,TRBV7-2,few,CASSLARTGSTDTQYF,TGTGCCAGCAGCTTAGCGAGGACTGGCAGCACAGATACGCAGTATTTT
.,TRBJ2-1,TRBV7-2,.,CASSLRQNNEQFF,TGTGCCAGCAGCTTACGACAAAACAATGAGCAGTTCTTC
.,TRBJ2-7,TRBV11-2,.,CASSLGPGETSYEQYF,TGTGCCAGCAGCTTAGGTCCAGGGGAGACCTCCTACGAGCAGTACTTC
.,TRBJ1-2,TRBV6-6,.,CASSYGQVEGYTF,TGTGCCAGCAGTTACGGGCAGGTAGAGGGCTACACCTTC
.,TRBJ2-5,TRBV7-2,.,CASSLEFRVRQTQYF,TGTGCCAGCAGCTTAGAGTTCCGGGTCCGGCAGACCCAGTACTTC
.,TRBJ2-7,TRBV4-3,.,CASSQILRVGYEQYF,TGCGCCAGCAGCCAAATCCTAAGGGTGGGCTACGAGCAGTACTTC
TRBD2,TRBJ2-1,TRBV11-1,.,CASSESQSSGVINNEQFF,TGTGCCAGCAGCGAATCTCAGAGTAGCGGGGTTATAAACAATGAGCAGTTCTTC
TRBD2,TRBJ2-7,TRBV10-3,.,CATGGGGRMIDEQYF,TGTGCCACGGGCGGGGGCGGGAGGATGATTGACGAGCAGTACTTC
.,TRBJ1-1,TRBV7-9,.,CASSSNSPGPLNTEAFF,TGTGCCAGCAGCTCGAATTCTCCGGGACCTCTTAACACTGAAGCTTTCTTT
TRBD2,TRBJ2-2,TRBV20-1,few,CSARDLSGRGTGELFF,TGCAGTGCTAGAGATCTCTCCGGGAGGGGGACCGGGGAGCTGTTTTTT
.,TRBJ2-1,TRBV20-1,few,CSARFQGAGGVVNEQFF,TGCAGTGCTAGATTCCAGGGGGCAGGGGGGGTGGTAAATGAGCAGTTCTTC
.,TRBJ2-5,TRBV20-1,.,CSAIQLDETQYF,TGCAGTGCTATCCAACTTGACGAGACCCAGTACTTC
.,TRBJ2-5,TRBV7-9,many,CASSAPEGIQETQYF,TGTGCCAGCAGCGCCCCGGAGGGAATACAAGAGACCCAGTACTTC
TRBD1,TRBJ2-3,TRBV14,.,CASSQLSGGRGPDTQYF,TGTGCCAGCAGCCAATTATCAGGGGGCAGGGGGCCAGATACGCAGTATTTT
.,TRBJ2-1,TRBV2,.,CASSIRTMNEQFF,TGTGCCAGCAGTATTCGGACCATGAATGAGCAGTTCTTC
.,TRBJ1-2,TRBV28,few,CASSFRGSGYTF,TGTGCCAGCAGTTTTAGGGGGTCTGGCTACACCTTC
.,TRBJ2-3,TRBV6-2/TRBV6-3,few,CASNRDGTDTQYF,TGTGCCAGCAACCGGGACGGAACAGATACGCAGTATTTT
.,TRBJ2-1,TRBV7-3,many,CASSAKGLQLNEQFF,TGTGCCAGCAGCGCAAAGGGACTGCAACTCAATGAGCAGTTCTTC
.,TRBJ2-7,TRBV5-1,many,CASSLEVGEQYF,TGCGCCAGCAGCTTGGAAGTCGGGGAGCAGTACTTC
.,TRBJ2-5,TRBV29-1,.,CSVDGGNRETQYF,TGCAGCGTTGACGGGGGCAACCGGGAGACCCAGTACTTC
.,TRBJ2-7,TRBV24-1,.,CATSDSDSPYEQYF,TGTGCCACCAGTGATTCTGACAGTCCCTACGAGCAGTACTTC
TRBD1,TRBJ2-3,TRBV6-9,.,CASSGGQGADTQYF,TGTGCCAGCAGTGGAGGACAGGGGGCAGATACGCAGTATTTT
.,TRBJ2-3,TRBV20-1,.,CSVMSTDTQYF,TGCAGTGTAATGAGCACAGATACGCAGTATTTT
.,TRBJ1-5,TRBV24-1,few,CATSDLWDQPQHF,TGTGCCACCAGTGATTTGTGGGATCAGCCCCAGCATTTT
.,TRBJ1-1,TRBV3-1,.,CASSQAVQMNTEAFF,TGTGCCAGCAGCCAAGCCGTACAGATGAACACTGAAGCTTTCTTT
.,TRBJ1-6,TRBV16,few,CASGQGTNSPLHF,TGTGCCAGCGGCCAGGGGACAAATTCACCCCTCCACTTT
.,TRBJ2-5,TRBV12-3/TRBV12-4,many,CASSLAGVETQYF,TGTGCCAGCAGTTTAGCGGGAGTAGAGACCCAGTACTTC
.,TRBJ2-5,TRBV12-3/TRBV12-4,many,CASSPPTETQYF,TGTGCCAGCAGTCCCCCAACGGAGACCCAGTACTTC
TRBD2,TRBJ2-7,TRBV12-3/TRBV12-4,many,CASSSRTSGSYEQYF,TGTGCCAGCAGTTCTAGGACTAGCGGGAGCTACGAGCAGTACTTC
.,TRBJ2-2,TRBV7-9,.,CASSFPTGTNTGELFF,TGTGCCAGCAGCTTCCCGACGGGGACGAACACCGGGGAGCTGTTTTTT
.,TRBJ2-3,TRBV20-1,few,CSAVARGIGTDTQYF,TGCAGTGCGGTAGCGCGCGGGATAGGCACAGATACGCAGTATTTT
.,TRBJ1-5,TRBV12-3/TRBV12-4,many,CASTLGGDQHF,TGTGCCAGCACCCTGGGGGGGGACCAGCATTTT
TRBD2,TRBJ2-2,TRBV6-2/TRBV6-3,.,CASSYPSGSGDTGELFF,TGTGCCAGCAGTTACCCTAGCGGGAGCGGGGACACCGGGGAGCTGTTTTTT
TRBD1,TRBJ2-7,TRBV5-1,few,CASRGQGDEQYF,TGCGCCAGCAGGGGGCAGGGGGACGAGCAGTACTTC
TRBD2,TRBJ2-7,TRBV29-1,many,CSVLTSGEQYF,TGCAGCGTCTTAACTAGCGGCGAGCAGTACTTC
TRBD2,TRBJ2-1,TRBV29-1,many,CSVGRRRLAYNEQFF,TGCAGCGTTGGTCGTAGGAGACTAGCTTACAATGAGCAGTTCTTC
TRBD2,TRBJ2-1,TRBV12-3/TRBV12-4,.,CTFSPPGLAGGRYNEQFF,TGTACCTTCAGTCCGCCAGGACTAGCGGGGGGCCGCTACAATGAGCAGTTCTTC
.,TRBJ2-7,TRBV6-5,few,CASSYSWGLNGEQYF,TGTGCCAGCAGTTACTCGTGGGGGCTCAACGGCGAGCAGTACTTC
.,TRBJ2-5,TRBV4-3,few,CASSQEGIGYGQETQYF,TGCGCCAGCAGCCAAGAGGGGATAGGTTACGGACAAGAGACCCAGTACTTC
TRBD2,TRBJ2-3,TRBV29-1,many,CSVEGTSGWTDTQYF,TGCAGCGTTGAAGGGACTAGCGGGTGGACAGATACGCAGTATTTT
.,TRBJ1-2,TRBV20-1,.,CSATYDRVSYGYTF,TGCAGTGCTACCTACGACCGGGTATCCTATGGCTACACCTTC